Below are 29 T cell receptor beta chains sequenced from a single sample in a study of cytomegalovirus exposure and HLA in healthy donors. Amplification used 60 Vbeta primers and 13 Jbeta primers. Repertoires were generated with immunoSEQ multiplex PCR, while TCRdb's copy carries only in-frame clones and drops some. There are about 140,000 clones in the sample, with about 2.2% held by the top ten. Specimen: PBMCs. These receptors were collected from a woman younger than 35 in good health and CMV-seronegative.

This chain uses TRBV15 with TRBJ1-6; D is ambiguous. From germline, CDR1 is LNHNV and CDR2 YYDKDF (reference sequence). The CDR3 loop spans 15 amino acids. V was pared by 0 bases and J by 3 bases, with 6 bases between. CDR3 DNA sequence: TGTGCCACCAGCAGAGAGGTCAGCTATAATTCACCCCTCCACTTT. As protein: CATSREVSYNSPLHF.

The V call is TRBV11-3, the J call TRBJ1-2; a weak D match, TRBD1 (6 bases). The CDR3 has 17 residues. Trimming shortened V by 5 bases and J by 0 bases, and 19 bases separated the two germline ends. In germline, CDR1 is SGHNT, CDR2 YENEEA. Here the CDR3 reads CASSIIGRDTANYGYTF. The DNA for the CDR3 is TGTGCCAGCAGCATCATAGGCCGGGACACCGCTAACTATGGCTACACCTTC.

The V gene is TRBV15, the J gene TRBJ2-5, with 8 bases lining up with TRBD2. The germline V gene encodes CDR1 LNHNV and CDR2 YYDKDF (reference sequence). With 0 bases clipped from V and 4 bases from J, the junction kept 7 bases outside the gene matches. CDR3 length equals 16 residues. The CDR3 loop is CATSRDLYSGIETQYF. The CDR3 bases are TGTGCCACCAGCAGAGATCTTTATAGCGGGATAGAGACCCAGTACTTC.

This rearrangement joins TRBV28 to TRBJ1-1; no clear D gene. Germline lookup yields CDR1 MDHEN and CDR2 SYDVKM. V lost 2 bases and J 1 base, leaving 5 bases between the germline ends. This CDR3 contains 13 residues. The CDR3 bases are TGTGCCAGCAGTTTAATCGGGAACACTGAAGCTTTCTTT. It yields the protein CASSLIGNTEAFF.

The rearrangement uses TRBV7-3 and TRBJ2-2, with TRBD2 matching 10 bases. V lost 5 bases to trimming and J lost 0 bases; unmatched junction nucleotides: 6. Germline CDR1 reads SGHTA; CDR2 reads FQGTGA. The CDR3 spans 17 residues. CDR3 sequence: CASSPGLAYANTGELFF. CDR3 DNA sequence: TGTGCCAGCAGCCCGGGACTAGCGTACGCGAACACCGGGGAGCTGTTTTTT.

This rearrangement joins TRBV30 to TRBJ1-1, with D maybe TRBD1 (5 bases). CDR1 GTSNPN and CDR2 SVGIG come from the germline V gene (reference sequence). The CDR3 sequence is 12 residues long. V was trimmed by 4 bases and J by 4 bases, leaving 10 bases between them. DNA for the CDR3: TGTGCCTGGATCCCAGGGATCACTGAAGCTTTCTTT. It is translated as CAWIPGITEAFF.

This chain uses TRBV19 with TRBJ1-5; D is perhaps TRBD1 (5 bases). Trimming cost V 2 bases and J 6 bases, with 14 bases left between them. Germline CDR1 and CDR2: LNHDA and SQIVND (reference sequence). This CDR3 is built from 15 residues. The CDR3 region has the DNA TGTGCCAGTAGTATAATAAGAGGGGAGGGTCAGCCCCAGCATTTT. Its translation: CASSIIRGEGQPQHF.

The rearrangement uses TRBV5-1 and TRBJ2-1, with TRBD1 identical over 8 bases. The CDR3 extends over 16 amino acids. V shed 4 bases, J shed 7 bases, and the junction held 13 bases outside the gene matches. Germline V CDR1 and CDR2: SGHRS, YFSETQ. The CDR3 loop is CASSARTGPKGNEQFF. The CDR3 DNA reads as TGCGCCAGCAGCGCCCGGACAGGGCCAAAGGGGAATGAGCAGTTCTTC.

This chain connects TRBV5-4 to TRBJ2-7; 8 bases map to TRBD1. Trimming cost V 1 base and J 2 bases; bases outside gene matches: 2. CDR1 and CDR2 from the germline V gene are SGHNT and YYREEE (reference sequence). CDR3 length equals 14 residues. The CDR3 sequence is CASSLKGQAYEQYF. The CDR3 bases are TGTGCCAGCAGCTTGAAGGGACAGGCCTACGAGCAGTACTTC.

The chain combines TRBV15 with TRBJ2-2, with D possibly being TRBD2 (6 bases). CDR3 size: 14 residues. The germline gives CDR1 LNHNV, CDR2 YYDKDF (reference sequence). The V end lost 0 bases, the J end lost 7 bases, and 9 bases lay between the germline ends. The chain's CDR3 is CATSRDREVGELFF. DNA for the CDR3: TGTGCCACCAGCAGAGACAGGGAGGTCGGGGAGCTGTTTTTT.

The chain's CDR3 is CASSRDLSSYNEQFF. The CDR3 coding sequence is TGTGCCAGCAGTCGGGACTTGAGCTCCTACAATGAGCAGTTCTTC. The chain couples TRBV6-5 to TRBJ2-1, with a tentative D call TRBD2 (6 bases). CDR3 length: 15 residues. Germline CDR1 and CDR2: MNHEY and SVGAGI. Trimming removed 5 bases from V and 0 bases from J, with 11 bases in between.

This chain uses TRBV9 with TRBJ2-1; 12 nucleotides agree with TRBD2. Germline CDR1 and CDR2: SGDLS and YYNGEE. Trimming took 3 bases from V and 8 from J; bases not matched to a gene: 12. This CDR3 has 17 residues. The CDR3 nucleotides are TGTGCCAGCAGCGCCGGACTAGCGGGATCTCTGACCGATGAGCAGTTCTTC. Amino acids: CASSAGLAGSLTDEQFF.

V gene TRBV6-6 combines with J gene TRBJ2-2; D is unclear. CDR1 is MNHNY, CDR2 SVGAGI, per germline (reference sequence). The CDR3 has 13 residues. V lost 6 bases to trimming and J lost 6 bases, with 11 bases between them. CDR3 residues: CASSHRHPGELFF. The CDR3 DNA is TGTGCCAGCAGCCACCGACACCCCGGGGAGCTGTTTTTT.

The chain uses TRBV4-2 and TRBJ2-1; D is possibly TRBD1 (5 bases). The V and J ends lost 0 bases and 3 bases respectively, with 9 bases between them. Germline lookup yields CDR1 LGHNA and CDR2 YNFKEQ. The CDR3 sequence is 15 residues long. The CDR3 is CASSQEQDYYNEQFF. Here the CDR3 DNA reads TGTGCCAGCAGCCAAGAACAGGATTACTACAATGAGCAGTTCTTC.

V is TRBV5-1 and J is TRBJ2-5; 9 bases are shared with TRBD1. This CDR3 has 16 residues. The V segment lost 4 bases and the J segment 2 bases; nucleotides outside the gene matches: 9. Germline loops: CDR1 SGHRS, CDR2 YFSETQ. The CDR3 reads CASSPDRGNNQETQYF. CDR3 bases: TGCGCCAGCAGCCCGGACAGGGGCAACAATCAAGAGACCCAGTACTTC.

V gene TRBV19 combines with J gene TRBJ1-2, with 8 bases that match TRBD1. V was clipped by 5 bases and J by 4 bases; unmatched bases: 9. The CDR3 totals 15 residues. The germline gives CDR1 LNHDA, CDR2 SQIVND (reference sequence). As DNA, the CDR3 is TGTGCCAGTAGTTCGACAGGGGAGGAACTCTATGGCTACACCTTC. This sequence encodes CASSSTGEELYGYTF. Full variable domain (missing parts from reference TRBV19 and TRBJ1-2): DGGITQSPKYLFRKEGQNVTLSCEQNLNHDAMYWYRQDPGQGLRLIYYSQIVNDFQKGDIAEGYSVSREKKESFPLTVTSAQKNPTAFYLCASSSTGEELYGYTFGSGTRLTVV.

The chain employs TRBV7-2 and TRBJ2-2; 11 bases line up with TRBD2. The CDR3 spans 15 residues. V was clipped by 6 bases and J by 6 bases; unmatched bases: 6. The V gene's germline CDR1 is SGHTA and CDR2 FQGNSA. CDR3 residues: CASSKTSGSAGELFF. DNA of the CDR3: TGTGCCAGCAGTAAAACTAGCGGGAGCGCCGGGGAGCTGTTTTTT. Together with reference TRBV7-2 and TRBJ2-2, the CDR3 gives the full variable domain: GAGVSQSPSNKVTEKGKDVELRCDPISGHTALYWYRQSLGQGLEFLIYFQGNSAPDKSGLPSDRFSAERTGGSVSTLTIQRTQQEDSAVYLCASSKTSGSAGELFFGEGSRLTVL.

The rearrangement joins TRBV19 to TRBJ1-5, with 11 bases lining up with TRBD1. The germline CDR1 and CDR2 sequences are LNHDA and SQIVND (reference sequence). This CDR3 is built from 16 residues. The V gene end was trimmed by 9 bases and the J gene end by 2 bases; junction bases not matched to a gene: 9. As DNA, the CDR3 is TGTGCCAGCCGGGACAGGGGGTTTGGGGGCAATCAGCCCCAGCATTTT. This gives the protein CASRDRGFGGNQPQHF. Full variable domain (rest looked up from reference TRBV19 and TRBJ1-5): DGGITQSPKYLFRKEGQNVTLSCEQNLNHDAMYWYRQDPGQGLRLIYYSQIVNDFQKGDIAEGYSVSREKKESFPLTVTSAQKNPTAFYLCASRDRGFGGNQPQHFGDGTRLSIL.

The chain has TRBV19 and TRBJ1-1; D is ambiguous. From germline, CDR1 is LNHDA and CDR2 SQIVND (reference sequence). The V gene lost 3 bases and the J gene lost 0 bases, with 5 bases spanning the gap. This CDR3 spans 13 amino acids. In nucleotides, the CDR3 is TGTGCCAGTAGTATGAGTATGAACACTGAAGCTTTCTTT. Amino acid sequence: CASSMSMNTEAFF.

This chain joins TRBV5-8 and TRBJ2-2; 8 positions match TRBD2. The CDR3 extends over 16 amino acids. V dropped 3 bases and J dropped 7; count of bases not matched to a gene: 11. Germline lookup yields CDR1 SGHTS and CDR2 YDEGEE. The CDR3 coding sequence is TGTGCCAGCAGCTGGGAACTGGGACTAGGCCGCGGGGAGCTGTTTTTT. This translates into CASSWELGLGRGELFF.

This rearrangement joins TRBV2 to TRBJ2-5; 10 positions match TRBD2. The junction had 13 bases not matched to a gene; V was cut back by 6 bases and J by 9 bases. The germline V gene encodes CDR1 SNHLY and CDR2 FYNNEI. CDR3 length equals 15 residues. The CDR3 loop is CASSEINSGRSPQYF. CDR3 nucleotide sequence: TGTGCCAGCAGCGAAATCAATAGCGGGAGGTCCCCCCAGTACTTC. Full variable domain (missing parts from reference TRBV2 and TRBJ2-5): EPEVTQTPSHQVTQMGQEVILRCVPISNHLYFYWYRQILGQKVEFLVSFYNNEISEKSEIFDDQFSVERPDGSNFTLKIRSTKLEDSAMYFCASSEINSGRSPQYFGPGTRLLVL.

V usage is TRBV6-5 and J usage is TRBJ1-1; no firm D call. V was pared by 0 bases and J by 1 base, with 12 bases between. The CDR3 totals 16 residues. CDR1 MNHEY and CDR2 SVGAGI come from the germline V gene. In nucleotides, the CDR3 is TGTGCCAGCAGTTACTCGAGGGCAGGCGGGAACACTGAAGCTTTCTTT. This sequence encodes CASSYSRAGGNTEAFF.

The rearrangement joins TRBV10-3 to TRBJ1-2; 8 bases line up with TRBD1. V lost 8 bases and J lost 4; bases outside the gene matches: 12. Germline V lookup: CDR1 ENHRY, CDR2 SYGVKD. The CDR3 consists of 15 residues. The CDR3 DNA follows: TGTGCCATCTCACCGGGATGGACAGGGAGCTATGGCTACACCTTC. Protein sequence: CAISPGWTGSYGYTF.

The J gene is TRBJ2-1, the V gene TRBV19; possibly TRBD2 for D (6 bases). The germline V gene has CDR1 LNHDA and CDR2 SQIVND (reference sequence). CDR3 length: 17 residues. The ends were cut back, 6 bases at V and 3 bases at J, with 21 bases in the middle. For the CDR3, the DNA is TGTGCCAGTAGCCCCGGGGCGGGACGGATTCTCTACAATGAGCAGTTCTTC. Encoded protein: CASSPGAGRILYNEQFF.

The V gene is TRBV7-2, the J gene TRBJ1-1, with D possibly being TRBD1 (6 bases). This CDR3 comprises 16 residues. From germline, CDR1 is SGHTA and CDR2 FQGNSA. Between the trimmed V and J ends, which lost 3 bases and 2 bases, there was a span of 16 bases. The CDR3 protein is CASSFPLAGTNTEAFF. The CDR3 nucleotides are TGTGCCAGCAGCTTTCCCCTGGCAGGGACAAACACTGAAGCTTTCTTT.

The chain is built from TRBV7-9 and TRBJ2-3, with D perhaps matching TRBD2 (5 bases). The CDR3 runs to 13 residues. V was pared by 5 bases and J by 14 bases, with 20 bases between. Per the germline V gene, CDR1 is SEHNR and CDR2 is FQNEAQ (reference sequence). DNA of the CDR3: TGTGCCAGCAGCCCCCCGGGGTCGAAAACTCTGTATTTT. It yields the protein CASSPPGSKTLYF.

V usage is TRBV27 and J usage is TRBJ1-5; 7 bases agree with TRBD1. This CDR3 is 15 amino acids long. CDR1 MNHEY and CDR2 SMNVEV come from the germline V gene (reference sequence). Unmatched junction bases numbered 10, after V lost 6 bases and J lost 5 bases. The CDR3 coding sequence is TGTGCCAGCAGAAGGGGACAGCTGGGCGATCAGCCCCAGCATTTT. Protein sequence: CASRRGQLGDQPQHF.

This chain links TRBV11-2 with TRBJ2-2, with TRBD1 matching over 7 bases. From germline, CDR1 is SGHAT and CDR2 FQNNGV. The V segment lost 1 base and the J segment 1 base; nucleotides outside the gene matches: 6. The CDR3 contains 17 residues. The CDR3 nucleotides read TGTGCCAGCAGCTTAGTTGAAGGGGGCCAGAACACCGGGGAGCTGTTTTTT. This encodes CASSLVEGGQNTGELFF. Variable domain in full (rest from reference TRBV11-2 and TRBJ2-2): EAGVAQSPRYKIIEKRQSVAFWCNPISGHATLYWYQQILGQGPKLLIQFQNNGVVDDSQLPKDRFSAERLKGVDSTLKIQPAKLEDSAVYLCASSLVEGGQNTGELFFGEGSRLTVL.

The chain has TRBV25-1 and TRBJ2-5; TRBD1 is a possible D gene (6 bases). The V gene lost 0 bases and the J gene lost 1 base, with 9 bases spanning the gap. CDR3 length equals 15 residues. In germline, CDR1 is MGHDK, CDR2 SYGVNS. DNA of the CDR3: TGTGCCAGCAGTGAATATGGGGGCCCCCAAGAGACCCAGTACTTC. Its protein product is CASSEYGGPQETQYF.